These 30 T cell receptor beta chains were all obtained from the same sample, sequenced in a study of blood T cell repertoires in COVID-19 (dated by TCRdb to 2018 to 2020). Receptor amplification or capture employed the immunoSEQ multiplex PCR assay. Sourced from immuneACCESS, this table was stored by TCRdb with only in-frame sequences that have V and J called. A share of the clones is absent; for the studies checked, an unresolved V gene accounts for under half, and the remainder has no known explanation. In this sample the table shows some 150,000 clones, about 80% of which occur a single time. Jointly, the top ten make up under 3% of the sample. The sequenced sample was peripheral blood. All receptors derive from a human donor with acute or convalescent COVID-19. The donor label of this sample is uncertain.

This rearrangement joins TRBV5-4 to TRBJ2-5, with TRBD2 identical over 11 bases. The CDR3 is 18 residues long. CDR1 and CDR2 (germline): SGHNT, YYREEE (reference sequence). With 4 bases clipped from V and 1 base from J, the junction kept 12 bases outside the gene matches. CDR3 in amino acids: CASSAVGASGRTQETQYF. In DNA, the CDR3 is TGTGCCAGCAGCGCGGTCGGGGCTAGCGGGAGGACCCAAGAGACCCAGTACTTC.

The chain joins TRBV18 to TRBJ1-3; D unresolved. CDR1 KGHSH and CDR2 LQKENI come from the germline V gene. V lost 6 bases and J lost 0, with 12 bases in between. The CDR3 consists of 15 residues. The chain's CDR3 is CASSPGRASGNTIYF. CDR3 bases: TGTGCCAGCTCCCCCGGGAGGGCCTCTGGAAACACCATATATTTT.

This clone was recorded once. The rearrangement links TRBV20-1 to TRBJ2-1; 9 bases map to TRBD2. This CDR3 region has 13 residues. The ends lost 5 bases at V and 7 bases at J; junction bases unmatched: 6. CDR1 is DFQATT, CDR2 SNEGSKA, per germline (reference sequence). The CDR3 nucleotides read TGCAGTGCTGGTGGACTAGCGTTAAATGAGCAGTTCTTC. Translated, it gives CSAGGLALNEQFF.

The gene calls are TRBV5-1 and TRBJ2-5; 9 bases fit TRBD2. The V gene end was trimmed by 3 bases and the J gene end by 7 bases; junction bases not matched to a gene: 10. The germline gives CDR1 SGHRS, CDR2 YFSETQ. CDR3 length: 15 residues. In DNA, the CDR3 is TGCGCCAGCAGCTACATAGCGGGGGAGGAAGGGACCCAGTACTTC. Protein product: CASSYIAGEEGTQYF.

This chain connects TRBV2 to TRBJ2-5; 11 bases are a match to TRBD2. CDR1 and CDR2 from the germline V gene are SNHLY and FYNNEI. The trim removed 3 bases at V and 4 bases at J, leaving 4 bases unmatched. There are 15 residues in the CDR3. CDR3 coding DNA: TGTGCCAGCAGTGACCAAACTAGCGGGAGAGAGACCCAGTACTTC. Translation gives CASSDQTSGRETQYF.

The rearrangement links TRBV6-1 to TRBJ1-2; D is possibly TRBD1 (5 bases). The CDR3 length is 15 residues. With 0 bases removed from V and 2 bases from J, the gap between germline ends came to 10 bases. CDR1 is MNHNS, CDR2 SASEGT, per germline. The CDR3 DNA sequence: TGTGCCAGCAGTGAAGCGTACGGGGGAAACTATGGCTACACCTTC. Its protein is CASSEAYGGNYGYTF.

The chain carries TRBV19 and TRBJ2-3; unclear D gene. V was clipped by 5 bases and J by 1 base, with 13 bases between them. From germline, CDR1 is LNHDA and CDR2 SQIVND (reference sequence). The CDR3 totals 15 residues. The CDR3 here is CASSPQALGTDTQYF. CDR3 bases: TGTGCCAGTAGTCCCCAGGCCCTCGGCACAGATACGCAGTATTTT.

A single count supports this clone. This chain connects TRBV2 to TRBJ1-6, with unresolved D. CDR1 and CDR2 (germline): SNHLY, FYNNEI. There are 13 residues in the CDR3. Trimming stripped 5 bases from V and 10 bases from J, with 12 bases between. The CDR3: CASSTVEASPLHF. The CDR3 DNA reads TGTGCCAGCAGTACCGTGGAGGCCTCACCCCTCCACTTT. The whole variable domain, filled in from reference TRBV2 and TRBJ1-6, reads EPEVTQTPSHQVTQMGQEVILRCVPISNHLYFYWYRQILGQKVEFLVSFYNNEISEKSEIFDDQFSVERPDGSNFTLKIRSTKLEDSAMYFCASSTVEASPLHFGNGTRLTVT.

The CDR3 sequence: CASHREAGSNTEAFF. The CDR3 DNA is TGTGCCAGCCACCGGGAAGCAGGATCAAACACTGAAGCTTTCTTT. The chain recombines TRBV18 with TRBJ1-1; D gene ambiguous. The CDR3 is made up of 15 amino acids. V shed 8 bases and J shed 2 bases, with 18 bases lying between them. The germline V gene encodes CDR1 KGHSH and CDR2 LQKENI.

J is TRBJ2-4 and V is TRBV7-2; 9 positions agree with TRBD2. With V trimmed by 0 bases and J by 11 bases, 23 bases remained unmatched. CDR3 length equals 20 residues. Germline lookup yields CDR1 SGHTA and CDR2 FQGNSA. CDR3 loop: CASSLAMTSGTTTATNLQYF. CDR3 coding DNA: TGTGCCAGCAGCTTAGCAATGACTAGCGGCACAACCACCGCAACGAATCTTCAGTACTTC. The complete variable domain, with remaining parts taken from reference TRBV7-2 and TRBJ2-4, reads GAGVSQSPSNKVTEKGKDVELRCDPISGHTALYWYRQSLGQGLEFLIYFQGNSAPDKSGLPSDRFSAERTGGSVSTLTIQRTQQEDSAVYLCASSLAMTSGTTTATNLQYFGAGTRLSVL.

V gene TRBV20-1 combines with J gene TRBJ1-2; D gene ambiguous. The germline V and J ends were trimmed by 6 bases and 4 bases, with 9 bases remaining between them. CDR1 is DFQATT, CDR2 SNEGSKA, per germline (reference sequence). The CDR3 length is 11 residues. The CDR3 loop is CSAPEGYGYTF. Written as DNA, the CDR3 is TGCAGTGCCCCTGAGGGCTATGGCTACACCTTC.

The chain combines TRBV30 with TRBJ1-4, with 10 bases matching TRBD1. This CDR3 is 15 amino acids long. With 0 bases clipped from V and 4 bases from J, the junction kept 2 bases outside the gene matches. CDR1 is GTSNPN, CDR2 SVGIG, per germline (reference sequence). The CDR3 nucleotides are TGTGCCTGGAGTGTAAGGACAGGGGGTAATGAAAAACTGTTTTTT. It is translated as CAWSVRTGGNEKLFF.

The V gene is TRBV18, the J gene TRBJ2-3, with TRBD1 matching 12 bases. The CDR3 runs to 15 residues. The J segment lost 7 bases and the V segment lost 2 bases, leaving 4 bases of the junction unmatched. Germline CDR1 reads KGHSH; CDR2 reads LQKENI. The CDR3 DNA is TGTGCCAGCTCACCAGGGACAGGGGGCGCGTATACGCAGTATTTT. Amino acid sequence: CASSPGTGGAYTQYF.

This clone was found once. The same CDR3 can be traced to other DNA sequences in this sample. J is TRBJ2-7 and V is TRBV6-5; 8 positions agree with TRBD1. Germline CDR1 reads MNHEY; CDR2 reads SVGAGI. V trimming: 5 bases; J trimming: 1 base; junction bases outside the gene matches: 1. The CDR3 consists of 13 residues. In DNA, the CDR3 is TGTGCCAGCAGTCGGGACAGGTCCTACGAGCAGTACTTC. This gives the protein CASSRDRSYEQYF.

The chain has TRBV9 and TRBJ2-1; TRBD2 aligns across 9 bases. This CDR3 has 16 amino acids. V trimming: 4 bases; J trimming: 2 bases; junction bases outside the gene matches: 7. Germline V gene lookup returns CDR1 SGDLS and CDR2 YYNGEE. The CDR3 DNA sequence: TGTGCCAGCAGCTTATTCTGGACTAGCGCCTACAATGAGCAGTTCTTC. Translation gives CASSLFWTSAYNEQFF.

This rearrangement joins TRBV30 to TRBJ2-3, with D tentatively TRBD2 (6 bases). Trimming removed 2 bases from V and 5 bases from J, with 11 bases in between. Germline CDR1 is GTSNPN and CDR2 is SVGIG (reference sequence). This CDR3 spans 13 amino acids. The CDR3 loop reads CAWSLRRGDTQYF. The CDR3 DNA is TGTGCCTGGAGTCTTCGGCGGGGAGATACGCAGTATTTT.

The chain has TRBV12-5 and TRBJ1-1; maybe TRBD1 (6 bases). Germline V gene data show CDR1 as LGHNT and CDR2 as FRNRAP. V lost 7 bases, J lost 1 base, and 13 bases lay in between. The CDR3 is 14 amino acids. The CDR3 loop is CASAPNRENTEAFF. The DNA of the CDR3 is TGTGCTAGTGCTCCCAACAGGGAGAACACTGAAGCTTTCTTT.

The V gene is TRBV2, the J gene TRBJ1-5; D gene unclear. The CDR3 covers 13 residues. Germline V gene sequence: CDR1 SNHLY, CDR2 FYNNEI. The V gene lost 3 bases and the J gene lost 5 bases, with 8 bases spanning the gap. The CDR3 region is CASSESGYQPQHF. CDR3 nucleotide sequence: TGTGCCAGCAGTGAGTCCGGGTATCAGCCCCAGCATTTT. The variable domain in full, completed from reference TRBV2 and TRBJ1-5, reads EPEVTQTPSHQVTQMGQEVILRCVPISNHLYFYWYRQILGQKVEFLVSFYNNEISEKSEIFDDQFSVERPDGSNFTLKIRSTKLEDSAMYFCASSESGYQPQHFGDGTRLSIL.

Only one count was recorded for this clone. The chain employs TRBV9 and TRBJ1-1; TRBD1 aligns across 7 bases. The V gene end was trimmed by 3 bases and the J gene end by 5 bases; junction bases not matched to a gene: 1. The germline V gene encodes CDR1 SGDLS and CDR2 YYNGEE. There are 12 residues in the CDR3. The CDR3 coding sequence is TGTGCCAGCAGCGACAGGGGAACTGAAGCTTTCTTT. Its protein product is CASSDRGTEAFF. The full variable domain, with the rest looked up from reference TRBV9 and TRBJ1-1, is DSGVTQTPKHLITATGQRVTLRCSPRSGDLSVYWYQQSLDQGLQFLIQYYNGEERAKGNILERFSAQQFPDLHSELNLSSLELGDSALYFCASSDRGTEAFFGQGTRLTVV.

The chain employs TRBV5-1 and TRBJ2-5; TRBD2 aligns across 15 bases. This CDR3 comprises 17 residues. Germline CDR1 reads SGHRS; CDR2 reads YFSETQ. V lost 4 bases and J lost 2; bases outside the gene matches: 6. As DNA, the CDR3 is TGCGCCAGCAGCCGGGGGACTAGCGGGAGGCAGCAAGAGACCCAGTACTTC. Translation: CASSRGTSGRQQETQYF.

This clone was counted once. The V and J genes are TRBV6-5 and TRBJ2-7; 7 nucleotides align to TRBD1. Trimming at V came to 5 bases and at J to 2 bases, leaving 6 bases not matched to a gene. Germline assignment: CDR1 MNHEY and CDR2 SVGAGI. The CDR3 is 14 amino acids. CDR3 protein: CASSPTGNPYEQYF. In DNA form, the CDR3 reads TGTGCCAGCAGTCCGACAGGGAACCCCTACGAGCAGTACTTC.

The CDR3: CASSYSGGGETQYF. CDR3 in DNA: TGTGCCAGCAGTTACAGCGGGGGTGGAGAGACCCAGTACTTC. This chain uses TRBV6-5 with TRBJ2-5; TRBD2 aligns across 8 bases. There are 14 residues in the CDR3. The ends lost 2 bases at V and 4 bases at J; junction bases unmatched: 3. The germline gives CDR1 MNHEY, CDR2 SVGAGI.

The chain has TRBV30 and TRBJ1-6, with no clear D. The CDR3 loop spans 15 amino acids. The V end lost 5 bases, the J end lost 7 bases, and 18 bases lay between the germline ends. Germline loops: CDR1 GTSNPN, CDR2 SVGIG (reference sequence). This CDR3 is CAWHLGGPLNSPLHF. CDR3 DNA sequence: TGTGCCTGGCATCTCGGAGGGCCTCTGAATTCACCCCTCCACTTT.

V is TRBV30 and J is TRBJ1-6; D call uncertain. Looked up from germline, CDR1 is GTSNPN and CDR2 is SVGIG (reference sequence). The CDR3 has 15 amino acids. V lost 2 bases to trimming and J lost 6 bases, with 14 bases between them. CDR3 loop: CAWSSSGWANSPLHF. CDR3 DNA sequence: TGTGCCTGGAGTTCCTCCGGTTGGGCTAATTCACCCCTCCACTTT. The full variable domain, rest sourced from reference TRBV30 and TRBJ1-6, is SQTIHQWPATLVQPVGSPLSLECTVEGTSNPNLYWYRQAAGRGLQLLFYSVGIGQISSEVPQNLSASRPQDRQFILSSKKLLLSDSGFYLCAWSSSGWANSPLHFGNGTRLTVT.

The V and J genes are TRBV2 and TRBJ1-2; D perhaps matches TRBD1 (6 bases). This CDR3 comprises 14 residues. The V end lost 3 bases, the J end lost 4 bases, and 12 bases lay between the germline ends. The germline CDR1 and CDR2 sequences are SNHLY and FYNNEI. The CDR3 loop reads CASSDRGLGYGYTF. DNA for the CDR3: TGTGCCAGCAGTGACAGGGGCCTGGGCTATGGCTACACCTTC.

This chain uses TRBV7-9 with TRBJ1-1; possibly TRBD1 for D (5 bases). Trimming cost V 0 bases and J 8 bases, with 10 bases left between them. CDR1 and CDR2 from the germline V gene are SEHNR and FQNEAQ (reference sequence). The CDR3 runs 13 residues. The CDR3 loop is CASSLARGGEAFF. The CDR3 region has the DNA TGTGCCAGCAGCTTAGCGCGTGGGGGGGAAGCTTTCTTT.

The chain couples TRBV2 to TRBJ1-2; 7 positions agree with TRBD1. The CDR3 runs to 13 residues. Looked up from germline, CDR1 is SNHLY and CDR2 is FYNNEI. V shed 6 bases, J shed 3 bases, and the junction held 4 bases outside the gene matches. The DNA of the CDR3 is TGTGCCAGCAGGGGAACAGGGGACTATGGCTACACCTTC. Its translation is CASRGTGDYGYTF.

The chain carries TRBV11-2 and TRBJ1-2; D is possibly TRBD1 (6 bases). The CDR3 sequence is 15 residues long. The germline gives CDR1 SGHAT, CDR2 FQNNGV. V dropped 5 bases and J dropped 1 base, with 14 bases sitting between them. The CDR3 DNA reads as TGTGCCAGCAGCCCCGGGACAATACGTAACTATGGCTACACCTTC. Residues: CASSPGTIRNYGYTF.

The rearrangement joins TRBV3-1 (or the pseudogene TRBV3-2) to TRBJ2-1, with 10 positions matching TRBD2. Germline loops: CDR1 LGHDT, CDR2 YNNKEL (reference sequence). J gave up 10 bases and V 2 bases, and 8 bases lay outside the gene matches. The CDR3 has 15 residues. The CDR3: CASSQMIAGGAEQFF. For the CDR3, the DNA is TGTGCCAGCAGCCAAATGATAGCGGGGGGTGCGGAGCAGTTCTTC.

This chain uses TRBV30 with TRBJ2-5; a possible D gene is TRBD2 (5 bases). Germline V gene lookup returns CDR1 GTSNPN and CDR2 SVGIG (reference sequence). The V end was cut by 7 bases, the J end by 1 base, with 7 bases between. CDR3 length: 11 amino acids. The CDR3 region is CASRGQETQYF. In nucleotides, the CDR3 is TGTGCCTCCCGGGGCCAAGAGACCCAGTACTTC.